The present T cell receptor (beta chain) was sequenced within a study of neoadjuvant anti-PD-1 for oral cavity cancer. Overall study context: Before surgery, most patients got three to four biweekly 3 mg/kg nivolumab doses. Patients without progression got a fourth dose around day 43.

Measured with immunoSEQ multiplex PCR; TCRdb has only the in-frame clones, and not every one. Among over 14,000 clones listed, about 70% were seen once. Cohort: HPV-negative, locally advanced oral cavity squamous cell carcinoma patients. Analysis of PBMCs was direct, with no culture step. The TCR originated in a person between 40 and 80 years old with oral cavity squamous cell carcinoma. Specimen: PBMCs, collected before nivolumab (anti-PD-1) treatment.

CDR3 coding DNA: TGCGCCAGCAGCCCAAGGCTCGCGAACACCGGGGAGCTGTTTTTT. Translated, it gives CASSPRLANTGELFF. The chain employs TRBV5-1 and TRBJ2-2; D not certain. V was pared by 4 bases and J by 0 bases, with 10 bases between. Per germline, CDR1 SGHRS and CDR2 YFSETQ. This CDR3 contains 15 residues.